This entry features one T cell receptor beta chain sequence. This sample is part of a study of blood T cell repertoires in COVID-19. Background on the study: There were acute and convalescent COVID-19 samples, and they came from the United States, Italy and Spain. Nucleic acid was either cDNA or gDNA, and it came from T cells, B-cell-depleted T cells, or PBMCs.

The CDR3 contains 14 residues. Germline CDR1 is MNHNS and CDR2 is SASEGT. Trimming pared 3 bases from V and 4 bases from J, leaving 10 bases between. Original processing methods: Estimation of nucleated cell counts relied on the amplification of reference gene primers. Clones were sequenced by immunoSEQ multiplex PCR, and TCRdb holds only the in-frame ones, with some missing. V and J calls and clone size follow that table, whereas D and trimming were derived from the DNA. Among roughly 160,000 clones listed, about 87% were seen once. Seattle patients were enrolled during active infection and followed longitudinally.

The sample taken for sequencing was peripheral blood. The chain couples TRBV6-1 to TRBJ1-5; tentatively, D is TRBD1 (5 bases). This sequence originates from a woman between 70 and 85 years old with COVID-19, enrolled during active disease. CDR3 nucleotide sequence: TGTGCCAGCAGTGAGACAGATATAAATCAGCCCCAGCATTTT. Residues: CASSETDINQPQHF.